A selection of T cell receptor beta chains follows, all from one sample in a study of T cell changes during pregnancy in multiple sclerosis. The data were produced by immunoSEQ multiplex PCR, yet TCRdb's version contains in-frame clones alone and is incomplete. The sample consists of 90,000 or so clones, approximately 89% of them appearing once. Here the sequenced sample was peripheral blood, taken before pregnancy. These receptors were collected from a female donor with multiple sclerosis, enrolled in a pregnancy study. CDR3s include the opening cysteine and the closing phenylalanine or tryptophan. Each record gives: J gene, CDR3 length, D gene, clone size, V gene, CDR3 DNA, CDR3 protein. A D gene is named only where the DNA matches it firmly. Size is omitted from some rows. Given values are once, few, many or a class for expanded clones.

J: TRBJ2-5
length: 13
D: NA
size: NA
V: TRBV29-1
DNA: TGCAGCGCCGATGGACACTCCCAAGAGACCCAGTACTTC
CDR3: CSADGHSQETQYF

J: TRBJ2-5
length: 16
D: TRBD2
size: NA
V: TRBV4-2
DNA: TGTGCCAGCAGCCAAGGTTCTAGCGGGTCGAAAGAGACCCAGTACTTC
CDR3: CASSQGSSGSKETQYF

J: TRBJ2-5
length: 14
D: NA
size: NA
V: TRBV4-3
DNA: TGCGCCAGCAGCCAAGATGTAGGGGTCGAGACCCAGTACTTC
CDR3: CASSQDVGVETQYF

J: TRBJ2-7
length: 15
D: TRBD1
size: NA
V: TRBV27
DNA: TGTGCCAGCAGTCTTCTCGGGACAGGGGACTACGAGCAGTACTTC
CDR3: CASSLLGTGDYEQYF

J: TRBJ2-3
length: 16
D: TRBD2
size: NA
V: TRBV7-3
DNA: TGTGCCAGCAGCGCCCTAGCGGGGAGGGGCACAGATACGCAGTATTTT
CDR3: CASSALAGRGTDTQYF

J: TRBJ2-1
length: 14
D: TRBD1
size: once
V: TRBV6-1
DNA: TGTGCCAGCAGTGAGACAGGGGTCTTGAATGAGCAGTTCTTC
CDR3: CASSETGVLNEQFF

J: TRBJ1-6
length: 17
D: TRBD1
size: NA
V: TRBV19
DNA: TGTGCCAGTAGTCCTGACGCAGGGGGCGCGAACAATTCACCCCTCCACTTT
CDR3: CASSPDAGGANNSPLHF

J: TRBJ1-3
length: 11
D: NA
size: NA
V: TRBV7-8
DNA: TGTGCCAGCAGCTCAGGAAACACCATATATTTT
CDR3: CASSSGNTIYF

J: TRBJ2-1
length: 16
D: NA
size: NA
V: TRBV7-2
DNA: TGTGCCAGCAGCTTAGACAACAGGGCGGGCTACAATGAGCAGTTCTTC
CDR3: CASSLDNRAGYNEQFF

J: TRBJ2-7
length: 13
D: TRBD1
size: NA
V: TRBV4-1
DNA: TGCGCCAGCAGCCAAGGGGACAGGGTCGAGCAGTACTTC
CDR3: CASSQGDRVEQYF

J: TRBJ2-2
length: 14
D: NA
size: NA
V: TRBV25-1
DNA: TGTGCCAGCAGCCAGGGTAGGAACACCGGGGAGCTGTTTTTT
CDR3: CASSQGRNTGELFF

J: TRBJ1-5
length: 15
D: NA
size: NA
V: TRBV28
DNA: TGTGCCAGCAGTTTATCGGTCTATAGCAATCAGCCCCAGCATTTT
CDR3: CASSLSVYSNQPQHF

J: TRBJ2-3
length: 14
D: TRBD2
size: NA
V: TRBV7-3
DNA: TGTGCCAGCAGCTTCGGGACTAGGACAGATACGCAGTATTTT
CDR3: CASSFGTRTDTQYF

J: TRBJ2-5
length: 17
D: TRBD2
size: NA
V: TRBV18
DNA: TGTGCCAGCTCACAACGGTGGCCTAGCGGGGGCCAAGAGACCCAGTACTTC
CDR3: CASSQRWPSGGQETQYF

J: TRBJ2-1
length: 15
D: NA
size: NA
V: TRBV19
DNA: TGTGCCAGTAGTATGGCGGAGCTACCCCCAGTGGAGCAGTTCTTC
CDR3: CASSMAELPPVEQFF

J: TRBJ2-1
length: 18
D: TRBD1
size: NA
V: TRBV18
DNA: TGTGCCAGCTCACCCCAAGGTTTGAGGGACAGCTCCTACAATGAGCAGTTCTTC
CDR3: CASSPQGLRDSSYNEQFF

J: TRBJ1-2
length: 16
D: NA
size: NA
V: TRBV2
DNA: TGTGCCAGCAGGGGAACTTCAGGGCAGAAAAACTATGGCTACACCTTC
CDR3: CASRGTSGQKNYGYTF

J: TRBJ2-7
length: 16
D: NA
size: NA
V: TRBV7-9
DNA: TGTGCCAGCAGCCCAGCAGGATCGAGGGCGACGTACGAGCAGTACTTC
CDR3: CASSPAGSRATYEQYF

J: TRBJ2-7
length: 15
D: TRBD1
size: NA
V: TRBV6-1
DNA: TGTGCCAGCAGTAGTGTTGACAGGGGGGTCGACGAGCAGTACTTC
CDR3: CASSSVDRGVDEQYF

J: TRBJ2-7
length: 17
D: TRBD2
size: NA
V: TRBV7-9
DNA: TGTGCCAGCAGCTTAGGCCTCCGGGGCGGGAGGGGCTACGAGCAGTACTTC
CDR3: CASSLGLRGGRGYEQYF

J: TRBJ2-6
length: 16
D: NA
size: NA
V: TRBV7-3
DNA: TGTGCCAGCAGCCGGACCGGGGGCTCTGGGGCCAACGTCCTGACTTTC
CDR3: CASSRTGGSGANVLTF

J: TRBJ1-2
length: 15
D: NA
size: NA
V: TRBV6-5
DNA: TGTGCCAGCAGTCCCGCCCAGAGCGCTAACTATGGCTACACCTTC
CDR3: CASSPAQSANYGYTF

J: TRBJ2-1
length: 17
D: TRBD2
size: NA
V: TRBV28
DNA: TGTGCCAGCAGTTCGAGTTGGAGCGGGAGCGCCGACAATGAGCAGTTCTTC
CDR3: CASSSSWSGSADNEQFF

J: TRBJ2-3
length: 15
D: NA
size: NA
V: TRBV6-5
DNA: TGTGCCAGCAGTTACCAGTTAGCCAGCACAGATACGCAGTATTTT
CDR3: CASSYQLASTDTQYF

J: TRBJ2-3
length: 11
D: NA
size: NA
V: TRBV12-5
DNA: TGTGCTAGTGGTACCCGGGATACGCAGTATTTT
CDR3: CASGTRDTQYF

J: TRBJ2-7
length: 17
D: TRBD1
size: NA
V: TRBV7-9
DNA: TGTGCCAGCAGCGGGGGGGACAGGGTTAGAGCCTCCTACGAGCAGTACTTC
CDR3: CASSGGDRVRASYEQYF

J: TRBJ1-5
length: 13
D: NA
size: NA
V: TRBV15
DNA: TGTGCCACCAGCGGGGGCCGGGGGGGGCCCCAGCATTTT
CDR3: CATSGGRGGPQHF

J: TRBJ2-7
length: 12
D: NA
size: NA
V: TRBV29-1
DNA: TGCAGCGTTTTGGACAGCTCCTACGAGCAGTACTTC
CDR3: CSVLDSSYEQYF

J: TRBJ2-1
length: 14
D: NA
size: NA
V: TRBV9
DNA: TGTGCCAGCAGCGTAGGTGGAGGGTATGATGAGCAGTTCTTC
CDR3: CASSVGGGYDEQFF

J: TRBJ2-1
length: 15
D: TRBD2
size: NA
V: TRBV30
DNA: TGTGCCTGGAACATAGCGGGAGGGCCTGATGATGAGCAGTTCTTC
CDR3: CAWNIAGGPDDEQFF

J: TRBJ2-1
length: 15
D: TRBD1
size: NA
V: TRBV7-3
DNA: TGTGCCAGCAACGCAGGCGGCAGGGGGCAGGGTGAGCAGTTCTTC
CDR3: CASNAGGRGQGEQFF

J: TRBJ2-7
length: 15
D: TRBD2
size: NA
V: TRBV9
DNA: TGTGCCAGCAGCGTAACCGGGACTAGCTCGGGCGAGCAGTACTTC
CDR3: CASSVTGTSSGEQYF

J: TRBJ2-1
length: 13
D: TRBD2
size: NA
V: TRBV28
DNA: TGTGCCAGCGTCCAGCGGGAGGGCGATGAGCAGTTCTTC
CDR3: CASVQREGDEQFF

J: TRBJ1-2
length: 13
D: NA
size: NA
V: TRBV6-5
DNA: TGTGCCAGCAGATTCCAGGAAAACTATGGCTACACCTTC
CDR3: CASRFQENYGYTF

J: TRBJ2-3
length: 21
D: TRBD2
size: NA
V: TRBV28
DNA: TGTGCCAGCAGTCTATACCTTCCTCGATTACTAGCGGGAGGAGGAGAAGATACGCAGTATTTT
CDR3: CASSLYLPRLLAGGGEDTQYF

J: TRBJ1-5
length: 17
D: TRBD1
size: NA
V: TRBV30
DNA: TGTGCCTGGAGTGTAAGCCGGGACAGGGGGCTTGATCAGCCCCAGCATTTT
CDR3: CAWSVSRDRGLDQPQHF

J: TRBJ2-6
length: 18
D: TRBD1
size: NA
V: TRBV7-6
DNA: TGTGCCAGCAGCTCCCGGACAGGGGCCTTATCTGGGGCCAACGTCCTGACTTTC
CDR3: CASSSRTGALSGANVLTF

J: TRBJ2-2
length: 15
D: TRBD2
size: NA
V: TRBV9
DNA: TGTGCCAGCAGTGCTAGCGGCTCCTACACCGGGGAGCTGTTTTTT
CDR3: CASSASGSYTGELFF

J: TRBJ2-4
length: 17
D: NA
size: NA
V: TRBV10-3
DNA: TGTGCCATCAGTGAGTCGGGGCAGATTCTAGCCAAAAACATTCAGTACTTC
CDR3: CAISESGQILAKNIQYF

J: TRBJ2-7
length: 14
D: NA
size: NA
V: TRBV2
DNA: TGTGCCAGCAGTGAAAAAGGACTTATATACGAGCAGTACTTC
CDR3: CASSEKGLIYEQYF

J: TRBJ2-7
length: 16
D: TRBD2
size: NA
V: TRBV2
DNA: TGTGCCAGCAACTCGGCTAGCGGGAATGGGGGCTACGAGCAGTACTTC
CDR3: CASNSASGNGGYEQYF

J: TRBJ1-1
length: 13
D: NA
size: NA
V: TRBV5-4
DNA: TGTGCCAGCAGCCAATGGACTGGGACTGAAGCTTTCTTT
CDR3: CASSQWTGTEAFF

J: TRBJ2-7
length: 16
D: TRBD2
size: NA
V: TRBV29-1
DNA: TGCAGCGTTGAAGACACAAGCGGGGAGTTTTTCTACGAGCAGTACTTC
CDR3: CSVEDTSGEFFYEQYF